This TCR beta chain was sequenced for a study of cytomegalovirus exposure and HLA in healthy donors. The primer mix had 60 Vbeta and 13 Jbeta primers. Assay: immunoSEQ multiplex PCR; the TCRdb copy retains only in-frame clones and omits some. The repertoire holds around 200,000 clones, 83% seen once, with about 1.4% in the top ten. V was cut by 8 bases and J by 2 bases, with 18 bases left in between. Germline V gene data show CDR1 as MNHEY and CDR2 as SMNVEV (reference sequence). CDR3 length: 15 residues. Healthy bone marrow donors supplied every sample. Sequenced sample: PBMCs. The chain uses TRBV27 and TRBJ1-2; perhaps TRBD1 as D (5 bases). This clonotype was sampled from a girl under 18 in good health and CMV-seronegative. The CDR3 coding sequence is TGTGCCAGCTCCCCTGGCGGGGACGGGAACTATGGCTACACCTTC. This encodes CASSPGGDGNYGYTF.